Listed below are T cell receptor beta chains from one sample, sequenced in a study of persistence of HIV-infected CD4 T cells. No antigens are known for them. The table came from immunoSEQ multiplex PCR; TCRdb's copy has only in-frame clones and leaves some out. Among just under 20,000 clones listed, more than 75% were seen once. The material sequenced was CD4+ T cells sorted from PBMCs after roughly 18-hour stimulation, taken from a patient who received antiretroviral therapy. Receptor source: an adult man with HIV who was CMV-seropositive. The CDR3 runs from the conserved cysteine through the conserved F or W. A D gene is named only where the DNA matches it firmly. The size entry is marked missing in some rows and otherwise reads once, few, many or a size class.

V gene: TRBV7-9
D gene: TRBD1
J gene: TRBJ1-4
clone size: once
CDR3 protein: CASSLSGGKEKLFF
CDR3 DNA: TGTGCCAGCAGCTTATCAGGGGGCAAGGAAAAACTGTTTTTT

V gene: TRBV6-5
D gene: .
J gene: TRBJ2-2
clone size: .
CDR3 protein: CASKTGDTGELFF
CDR3 DNA: TGTGCCAGCAAGACAGGCGACACCGGGGAGCTGTTTTTT

V gene: TRBV6-5
D gene: TRBD1
J gene: TRBJ2-4
clone size: once
CDR3 protein: CASTATGETIQYF
CDR3 DNA: TGTGCCAGCACCGCGACAGGGGAAACCATTCAGTACTTC

V gene: TRBV15
D gene: TRBD1
J gene: TRBJ1-2
clone size: .
CDR3 protein: CATRGTEAIYGYTF
CDR3 DNA: TGTGCCACCAGGGGGACAGAGGCCATCTATGGCTACACCTTC

V gene: TRBV4-1
D gene: .
J gene: TRBJ1-3
clone size: .
CDR3 protein: CASSPDTFSGNTIYF
CDR3 DNA: TGCGCCAGCAGCCCCGACACCTTCTCTGGAAACACCATATATTTT

V gene: TRBV6-5
D gene: TRBD2
J gene: TRBJ2-1
clone size: .
CDR3 protein: CASASGTSGVNEQFF
CDR3 DNA: TGTGCCAGCGCTTCCGGGACTAGCGGGGTAAATGAGCAGTTCTTC

V gene: TRBV9
D gene: TRBD1
J gene: TRBJ2-3
clone size: .
CDR3 protein: CASSVDLGQGSYF
CDR3 DNA: TGTGCCAGCAGCGTAGATCTAGGACAGGGGTCGTATTTT

V gene: TRBV9
D gene: .
J gene: TRBJ2-7
clone size: .
CDR3 protein: CASSVEGTSTYEQYF
CDR3 DNA: TGTGCCAGCAGCGTAGAGGGGACTTCAACCTACGAGCAGTACTTC

V gene: TRBV21-1
D gene: .
J gene: TRBJ2-2
clone size: .
CDR3 protein: CASSPRGGATTGELFF
CDR3 DNA: TGTGCCAGCAGCCCCAGGGGGGGGGCGACCACCGGGGAGCTGTTTTTT

V gene: TRBV6-1
D gene: TRBD1
J gene: TRBJ1-5
clone size: few
CDR3 protein: CASSDGQGSNQPQHF
CDR3 DNA: TGTGCCAGCAGTGACGGACAGGGTAGCAATCAGCCCCAGCATTTT

V gene: TRBV28
D gene: .
J gene: TRBJ2-6
clone size: .
CDR3 protein: CASSLGHSGANVLTF
CDR3 DNA: TGTGCCAGCAGTTTGGGACACTCTGGGGCCAACGTCCTGACTTTC

V gene: TRBV30
D gene: .
J gene: TRBJ2-2
clone size: .
CDR3 protein: CAWSGKKDTGELFF
CDR3 DNA: TGTGCCTGGAGTGGGAAGAAGGACACCGGGGAGCTGTTTTTT

V gene: TRBV5-1
D gene: TRBD2
J gene: TRBJ2-3
clone size: .
CDR3 protein: CASSTTGTSGADTQYF
CDR3 DNA: TGCGCCAGCAGCACTACCGGGACTAGCGGGGCTGATACGCAGTATTTT

V gene: TRBV7-2
D gene: TRBD2
J gene: TRBJ2-3
clone size: .
CDR3 protein: CASSFFLAGKTDTQYF
CDR3 DNA: TGTGCCAGCAGCTTCTTTCTAGCGGGGAAAACAGATACGCAGTATTTT

V gene: TRBV6-5
D gene: .
J gene: TRBJ1-1
clone size: .
CDR3 protein: CASRGNTEAFF
CDR3 DNA: TGTGCCAGCAGGGGGAACACTGAAGCTTTCTTT

V gene: TRBV3-1/TRBV3-2
D gene: .
J gene: TRBJ2-7
clone size: .
CDR3 protein: CASSQESRTPYEQYF
CDR3 DNA: TGTGCCAGCAGCCAAGAGTCTCGGACGCCCTACGAGCAGTACTTC

V gene: TRBV5-1
D gene: .
J gene: TRBJ1-1
clone size: .
CDR3 protein: CASSFTRDTEAFF
CDR3 DNA: TGCGCCAGCAGCTTTACCAGGGACACTGAAGCTTTCTTT

V gene: TRBV7-2
D gene: TRBD1
J gene: TRBJ2-2
clone size: few
CDR3 protein: CASSLLGTGRTGELFF
CDR3 DNA: TGTGCCAGCAGCTTATTGGGGACAGGGCGGACCGGGGAGCTGTTTTTT

V gene: TRBV2
D gene: .
J gene: TRBJ2-7
clone size: once
CDR3 protein: CASSDWQGSYEQYF
CDR3 DNA: TGTGCCAGCAGTGACTGGCAGGGATCCTACGAGCAGTACTTC

V gene: TRBV4-2
D gene: .
J gene: TRBJ2-2
clone size: .
CDR3 protein: CASSQELQTYTGELFF
CDR3 DNA: TGTGCCAGCAGCCAAGAACTACAGACCTACACCGGGGAGCTGTTTTTT

V gene: TRBV2
D gene: TRBD1
J gene: TRBJ1-5
clone size: few
CDR3 protein: CASSDSGQDNQPQHF
CDR3 DNA: TGTGCCAGCAGCGATTCCGGACAGGACAATCAGCCCCAGCATTTT

V gene: TRBV5-1
D gene: .
J gene: TRBJ1-1
clone size: .
CDR3 protein: CASTPLETGNTEAFF
CDR3 DNA: TGCGCCAGCACCCCTCTTGAGACAGGGAACACTGAAGCTTTCTTT

V gene: TRBV6-5
D gene: TRBD1
J gene: TRBJ1-2
clone size: .
CDR3 protein: CASSDRGYGYTF
CDR3 DNA: TGTGCCAGCTCGGACAGGGGCTATGGCTACACCTTC

V gene: TRBV7-8
D gene: .
J gene: TRBJ2-1
clone size: .
CDR3 protein: CASSFSEVQRNEQFF
CDR3 DNA: TGTGCCAGCAGCTTTTCCGAGGTCCAGAGAAATGAGCAGTTCTTC

V gene: TRBV19
D gene: .
J gene: TRBJ1-4
clone size: .
CDR3 protein: CASSIEGLLGEKLFF
CDR3 DNA: TGTGCCAGTAGTATAGAGGGACTCCTAGGGGAAAAACTGTTTTTT

V gene: TRBV7-9
D gene: .
J gene: TRBJ2-2
clone size: .
CDR3 protein: CASSSVGVASGTGELFF
CDR3 DNA: TGTGCCAGCAGCTCGGTAGGAGTTGCCTCGGGCACCGGGGAGCTGTTTTTT

V gene: TRBV9
D gene: .
J gene: TRBJ2-1
clone size: .
CDR3 protein: CASSEPRGGGEQFF
CDR3 DNA: TGTGCCAGCAGCGAGCCCCGAGGAGGCGGTGAGCAGTTCTTC

V gene: TRBV27
D gene: .
J gene: TRBJ1-3
clone size: few
CDR3 protein: CASSLSSGPSSGNTIYF
CDR3 DNA: TGTGCCAGCAGTTTAAGTTCAGGGCCAAGCTCTGGAAACACCATATATTTT